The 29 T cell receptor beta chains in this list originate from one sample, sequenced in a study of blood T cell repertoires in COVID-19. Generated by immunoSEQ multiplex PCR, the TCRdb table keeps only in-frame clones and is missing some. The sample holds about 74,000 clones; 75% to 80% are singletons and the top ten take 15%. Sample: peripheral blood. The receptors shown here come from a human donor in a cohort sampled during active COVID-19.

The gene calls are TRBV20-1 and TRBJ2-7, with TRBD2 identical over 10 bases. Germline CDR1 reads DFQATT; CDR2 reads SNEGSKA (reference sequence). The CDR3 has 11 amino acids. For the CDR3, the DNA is TGCGGGCTAGCGGGAGTCTACGAGCAGTACTTC. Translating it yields CGLAGVYEQYF.

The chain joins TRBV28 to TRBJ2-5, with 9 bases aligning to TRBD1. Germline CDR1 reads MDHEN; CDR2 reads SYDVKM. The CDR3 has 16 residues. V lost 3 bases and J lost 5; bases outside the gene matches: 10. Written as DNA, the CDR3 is TGTGCCAGCAGTTTGAAAGGACAGGGGTGGAGGGAGACCCAGTACTTC. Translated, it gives CASSLKGQGWRETQYF.

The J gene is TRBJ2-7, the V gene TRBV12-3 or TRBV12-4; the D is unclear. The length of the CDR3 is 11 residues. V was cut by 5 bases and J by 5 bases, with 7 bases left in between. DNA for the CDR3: TGTGCCAGCAGTCCCTCGGACGAGCAGTACTTC. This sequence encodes CASSPSDEQYF.

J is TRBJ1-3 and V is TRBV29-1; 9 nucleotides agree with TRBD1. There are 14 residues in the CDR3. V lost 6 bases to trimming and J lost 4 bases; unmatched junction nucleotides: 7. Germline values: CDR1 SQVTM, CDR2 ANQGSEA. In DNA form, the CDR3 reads TGCAGCGTCACAGGGGGCGCGCGGGGAAACACCATATATTTT. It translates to CSVTGGARGNTIYF.

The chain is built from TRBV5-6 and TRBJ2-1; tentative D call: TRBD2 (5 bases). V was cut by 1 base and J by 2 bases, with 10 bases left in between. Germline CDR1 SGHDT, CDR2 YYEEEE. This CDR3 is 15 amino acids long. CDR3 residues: CASSLRGNPYNEQFF. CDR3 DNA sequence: TGTGCCAGCAGCTTGAGAGGGAATCCCTACAATGAGCAGTTCTTC.

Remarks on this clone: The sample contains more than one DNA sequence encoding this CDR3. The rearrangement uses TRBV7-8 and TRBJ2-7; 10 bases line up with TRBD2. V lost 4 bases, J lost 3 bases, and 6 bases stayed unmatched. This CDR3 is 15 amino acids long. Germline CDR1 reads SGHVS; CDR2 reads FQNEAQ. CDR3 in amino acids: CASSSERGGFYEQYF. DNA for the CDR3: TGTGCCAGCAGCTCTGAGCGGGGGGGGTTCTACGAGCAGTACTTC.

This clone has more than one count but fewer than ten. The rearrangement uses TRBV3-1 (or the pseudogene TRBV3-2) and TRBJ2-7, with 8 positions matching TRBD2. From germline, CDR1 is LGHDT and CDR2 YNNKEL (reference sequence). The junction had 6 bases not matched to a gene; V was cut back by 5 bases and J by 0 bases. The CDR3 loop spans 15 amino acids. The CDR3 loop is CASSSSGPSSYEQYF. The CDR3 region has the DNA TGTGCCAGCAGCTCTAGCGGGCCTAGCTCCTACGAGCAGTACTTC.

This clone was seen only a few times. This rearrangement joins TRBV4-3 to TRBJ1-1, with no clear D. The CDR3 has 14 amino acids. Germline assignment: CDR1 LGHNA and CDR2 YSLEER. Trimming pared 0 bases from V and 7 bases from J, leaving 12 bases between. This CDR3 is CASSQDSLRGEAFF. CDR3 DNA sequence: TGCGCCAGCAGCCAAGATAGCCTCCGGGGTGAAGCTTTCTTT.

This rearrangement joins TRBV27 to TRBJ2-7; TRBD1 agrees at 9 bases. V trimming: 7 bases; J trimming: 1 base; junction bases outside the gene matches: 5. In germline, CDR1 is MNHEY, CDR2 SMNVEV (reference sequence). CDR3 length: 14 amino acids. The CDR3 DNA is TGTGCCAGCACTAAGGGACAGGGATCCTACGAGCAGTACTTC. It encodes CASTKGQGSYEQYF.

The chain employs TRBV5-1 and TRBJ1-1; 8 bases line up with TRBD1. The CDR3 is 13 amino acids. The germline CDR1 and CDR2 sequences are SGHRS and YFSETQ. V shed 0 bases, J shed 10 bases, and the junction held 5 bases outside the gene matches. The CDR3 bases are TGCGCCAGCAGCTTGGGGGGACAGGCTGTAGCTTTCTTT. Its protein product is CASSLGGQAVAFF.

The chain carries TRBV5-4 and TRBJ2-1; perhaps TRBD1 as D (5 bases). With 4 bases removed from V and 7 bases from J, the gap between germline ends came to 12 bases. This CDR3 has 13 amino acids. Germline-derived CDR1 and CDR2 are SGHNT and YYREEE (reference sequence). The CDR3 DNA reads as TGTGCCAGCAGCCGAACCAGACAGAATGAGCAGTTCTTC. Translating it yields CASSRTRQNEQFF.

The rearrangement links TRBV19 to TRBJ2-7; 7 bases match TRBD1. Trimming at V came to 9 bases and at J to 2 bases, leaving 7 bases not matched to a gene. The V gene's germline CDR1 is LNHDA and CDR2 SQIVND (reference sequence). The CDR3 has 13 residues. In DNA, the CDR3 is TGTGCCAGCCGACAGGGCAAAACCTACGAGCAGTACTTC. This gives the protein CASRQGKTYEQYF. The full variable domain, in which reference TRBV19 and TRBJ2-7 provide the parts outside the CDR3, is DGGITQSPKYLFRKEGQNVTLSCEQNLNHDAMYWYRQDPGQGLRLIYYSQIVNDFQKGDIAEGYSVSREKKESFPLTVTSAQKNPTAFYLCASRQGKTYEQYFGPGTRLTVT.

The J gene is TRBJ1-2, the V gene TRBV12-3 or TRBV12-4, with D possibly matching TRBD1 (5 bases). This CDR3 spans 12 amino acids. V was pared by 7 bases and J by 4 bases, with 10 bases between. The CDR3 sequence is CASTQVAYGYTF. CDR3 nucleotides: TGTGCCAGCACACAGGTTGCCTATGGCTACACCTTC.

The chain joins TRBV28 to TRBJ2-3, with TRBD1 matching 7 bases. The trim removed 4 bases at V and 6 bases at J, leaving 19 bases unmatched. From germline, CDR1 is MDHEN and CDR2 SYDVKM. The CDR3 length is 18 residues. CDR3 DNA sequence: TGTGCCAGCAGTTCCGTGAAGGGGGCTGAAGGGCCCCAGGATACGCAGTATTTT. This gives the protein CASSSVKGAEGPQDTQYF.

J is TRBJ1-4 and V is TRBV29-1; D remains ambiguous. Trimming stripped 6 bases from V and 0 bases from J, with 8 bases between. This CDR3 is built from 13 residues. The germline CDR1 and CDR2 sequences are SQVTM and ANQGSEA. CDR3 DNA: TGCAGCGTAGGCCAGGCAACTAATGAAAAACTGTTTTTT. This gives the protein CSVGQATNEKLFF.

The CDR3 nucleotides read TGTGCCATCAGGGCTGGACAGGGCAATCAGCCCCAGCATTTT. This encodes CAIRAGQGNQPQHF. This chain links TRBV10-3 with TRBJ1-5, with 7 bases aligning to TRBD1. CDR1 and CDR2 (germline): ENHRY, SYGVKD. V gave up 6 bases and J gave up 2 bases; unmatched junction bases: 4. The CDR3 consists of 14 residues.

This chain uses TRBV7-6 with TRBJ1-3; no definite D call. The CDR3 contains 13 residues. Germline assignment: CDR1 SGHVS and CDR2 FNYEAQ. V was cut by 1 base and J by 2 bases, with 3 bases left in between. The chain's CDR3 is CASSLGPGNTIYF. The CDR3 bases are TGTGCCAGCAGCTTAGGGCCTGGAAACACCATATATTTT.

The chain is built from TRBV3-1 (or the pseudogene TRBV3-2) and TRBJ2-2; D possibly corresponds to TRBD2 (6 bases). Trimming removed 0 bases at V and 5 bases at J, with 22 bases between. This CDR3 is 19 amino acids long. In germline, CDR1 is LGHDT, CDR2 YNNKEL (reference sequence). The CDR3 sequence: CASSQESGVRGAYTGELFF. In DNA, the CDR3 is TGTGCCAGCAGCCAAGAAAGTGGAGTGCGGGGAGCGTATACCGGGGAGCTGTTTTTT.

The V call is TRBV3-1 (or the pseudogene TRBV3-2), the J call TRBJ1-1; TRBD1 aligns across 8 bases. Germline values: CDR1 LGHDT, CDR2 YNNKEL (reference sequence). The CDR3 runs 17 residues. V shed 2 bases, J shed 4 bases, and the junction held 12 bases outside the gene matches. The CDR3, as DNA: TGTGCCAGCAGCCAACCTCTGGCAGGGGGCGCCTCCACTGAAGCTTTCTTT. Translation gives CASSQPLAGGASTEAFF.

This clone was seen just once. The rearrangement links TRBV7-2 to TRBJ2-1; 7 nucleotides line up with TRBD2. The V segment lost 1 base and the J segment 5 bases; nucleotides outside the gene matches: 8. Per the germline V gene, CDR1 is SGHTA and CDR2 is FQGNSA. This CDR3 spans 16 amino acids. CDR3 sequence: CASSLVFAGEDNEQFF. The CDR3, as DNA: TGTGCCAGCAGCTTAGTTTTCGCGGGAGAAGACAATGAGCAGTTCTTC.

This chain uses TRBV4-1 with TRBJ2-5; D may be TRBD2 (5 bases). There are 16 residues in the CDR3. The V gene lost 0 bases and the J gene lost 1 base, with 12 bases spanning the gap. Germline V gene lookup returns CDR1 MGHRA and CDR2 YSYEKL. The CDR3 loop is CASSQERTGIQETQYF. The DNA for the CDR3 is TGCGCCAGCAGCCAAGAGAGGACGGGAATCCAAGAGACCCAGTACTTC.

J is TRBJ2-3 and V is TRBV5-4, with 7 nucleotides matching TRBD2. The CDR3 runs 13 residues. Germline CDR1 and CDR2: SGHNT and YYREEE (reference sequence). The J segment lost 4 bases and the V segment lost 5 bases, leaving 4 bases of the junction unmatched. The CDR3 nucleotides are TGTGCCAGCAGGGCCGGACTAGCAGATACGCAGTATTTT. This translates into CASRAGLADTQYF. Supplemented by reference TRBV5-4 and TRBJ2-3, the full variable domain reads ETGVTQSPTHLIKTRGQQVTLRCSSQSGHNTVSWYQQALGQGPQFIFQYYREEENGRGNFPPRFSGLQFPNYSSELNVNALELDDSALYLCASRAGLADTQYFGPGTRLTVL.

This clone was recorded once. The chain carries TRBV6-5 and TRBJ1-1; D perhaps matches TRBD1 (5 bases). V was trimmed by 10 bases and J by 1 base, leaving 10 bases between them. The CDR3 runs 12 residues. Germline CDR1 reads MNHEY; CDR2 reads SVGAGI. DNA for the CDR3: TGTGCCATACGGGGGGGGAACACTGAAGCTTTCTTT. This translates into CAIRGGNTEAFF.

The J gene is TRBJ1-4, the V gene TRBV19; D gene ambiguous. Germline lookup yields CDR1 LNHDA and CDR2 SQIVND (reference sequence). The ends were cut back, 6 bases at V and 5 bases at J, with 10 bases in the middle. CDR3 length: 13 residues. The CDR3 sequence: CASSLNMNEKLFF. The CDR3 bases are TGTGCCAGTAGCCTTAACATGAATGAAAAACTGTTTTTT.

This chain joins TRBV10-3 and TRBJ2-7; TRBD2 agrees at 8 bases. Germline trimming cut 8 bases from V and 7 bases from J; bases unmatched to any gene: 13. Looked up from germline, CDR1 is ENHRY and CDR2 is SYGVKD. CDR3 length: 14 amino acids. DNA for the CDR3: TGTGCCATCGGGCTAGAGCGGGAGATCGGAGAGCAGTACTTC. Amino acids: CAIGLEREIGEQYF.

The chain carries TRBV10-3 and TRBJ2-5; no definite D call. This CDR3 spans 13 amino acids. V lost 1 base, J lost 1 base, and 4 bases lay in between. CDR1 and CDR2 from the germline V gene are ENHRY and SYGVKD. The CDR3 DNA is TGTGCCATCAGTGAGTACAGCCAAGAGACCCAGTACTTC. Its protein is CAISEYSQETQYF.

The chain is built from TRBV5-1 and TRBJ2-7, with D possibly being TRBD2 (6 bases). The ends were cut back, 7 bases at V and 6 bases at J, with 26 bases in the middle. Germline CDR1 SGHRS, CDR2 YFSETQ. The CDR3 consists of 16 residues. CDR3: CASPWDSTRTEGEQYF. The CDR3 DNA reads TGCGCCAGCCCTTGGGACTCTACCAGAACGGAAGGCGAGCAGTACTTC.

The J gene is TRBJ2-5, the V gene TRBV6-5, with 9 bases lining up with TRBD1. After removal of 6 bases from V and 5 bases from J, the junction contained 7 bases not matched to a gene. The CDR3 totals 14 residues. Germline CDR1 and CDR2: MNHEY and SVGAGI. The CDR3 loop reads CASSRDRDRETQYF. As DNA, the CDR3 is TGTGCCAGCAGCCGGGACAGGGATCGGGAGACCCAGTACTTC.

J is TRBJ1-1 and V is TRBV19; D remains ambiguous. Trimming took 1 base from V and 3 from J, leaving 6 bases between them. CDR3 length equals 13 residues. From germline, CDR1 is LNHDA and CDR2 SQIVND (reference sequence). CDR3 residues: CASSIGRDTEAFF. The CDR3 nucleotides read TGTGCCAGTAGTATAGGCCGAGACACTGAAGCTTTCTTT.